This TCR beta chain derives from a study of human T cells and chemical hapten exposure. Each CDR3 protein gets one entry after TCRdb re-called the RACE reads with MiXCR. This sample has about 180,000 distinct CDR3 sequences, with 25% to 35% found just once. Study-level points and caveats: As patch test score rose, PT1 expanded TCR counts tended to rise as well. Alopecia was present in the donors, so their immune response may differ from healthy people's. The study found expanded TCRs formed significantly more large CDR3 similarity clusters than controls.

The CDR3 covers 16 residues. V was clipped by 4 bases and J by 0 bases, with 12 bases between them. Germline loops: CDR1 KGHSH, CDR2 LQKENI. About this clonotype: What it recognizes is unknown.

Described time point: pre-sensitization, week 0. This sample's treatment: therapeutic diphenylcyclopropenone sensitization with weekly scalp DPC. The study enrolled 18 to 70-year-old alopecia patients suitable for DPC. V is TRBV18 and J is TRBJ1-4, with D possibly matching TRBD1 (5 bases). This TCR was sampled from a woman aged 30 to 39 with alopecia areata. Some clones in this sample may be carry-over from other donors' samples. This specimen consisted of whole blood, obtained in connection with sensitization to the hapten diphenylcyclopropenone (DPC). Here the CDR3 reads CASSLGTSATNEKLFF. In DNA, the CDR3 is TGTGCCAGCTCACTTGGGACCTCAGCAACTAATGAAAAACTGTTTTTT.